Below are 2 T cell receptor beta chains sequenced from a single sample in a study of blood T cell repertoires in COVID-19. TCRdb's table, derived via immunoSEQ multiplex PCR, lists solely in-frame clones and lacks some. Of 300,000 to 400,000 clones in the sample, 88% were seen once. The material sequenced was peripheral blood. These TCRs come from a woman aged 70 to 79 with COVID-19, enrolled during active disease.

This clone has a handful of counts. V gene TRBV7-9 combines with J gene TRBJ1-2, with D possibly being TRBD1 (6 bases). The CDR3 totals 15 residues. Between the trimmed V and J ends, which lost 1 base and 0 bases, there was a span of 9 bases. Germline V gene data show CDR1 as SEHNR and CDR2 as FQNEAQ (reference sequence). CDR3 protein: CASSLVAGANYGYTF. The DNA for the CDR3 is TGTGCCAGCAGCTTAGTGGCAGGGGCTAACTATGGCTACACCTTC.

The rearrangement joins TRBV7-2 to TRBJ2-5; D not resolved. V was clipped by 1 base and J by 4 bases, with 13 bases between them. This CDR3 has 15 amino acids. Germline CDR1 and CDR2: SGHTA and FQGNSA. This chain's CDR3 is CASSLGSSLGETQYF. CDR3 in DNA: TGTGCCAGCAGCTTAGGGAGTTCCCTGGGAGAGACCCAGTACTTC.